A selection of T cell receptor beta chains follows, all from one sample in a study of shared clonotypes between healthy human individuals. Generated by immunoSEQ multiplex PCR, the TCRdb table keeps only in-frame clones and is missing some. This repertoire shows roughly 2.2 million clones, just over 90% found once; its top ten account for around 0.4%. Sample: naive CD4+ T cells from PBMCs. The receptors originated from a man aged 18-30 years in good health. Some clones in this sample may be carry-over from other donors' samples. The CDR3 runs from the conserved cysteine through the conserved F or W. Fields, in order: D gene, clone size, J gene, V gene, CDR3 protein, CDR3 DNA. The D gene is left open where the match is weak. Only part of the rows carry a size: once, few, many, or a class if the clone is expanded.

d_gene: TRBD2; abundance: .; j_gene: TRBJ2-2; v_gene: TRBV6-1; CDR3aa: CASSDVLGTSGTGELFF; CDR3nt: TGTGCCAGCAGTGATGTATTAGGGACTAGTGGCACCGGGGAGCTGTTTTTT
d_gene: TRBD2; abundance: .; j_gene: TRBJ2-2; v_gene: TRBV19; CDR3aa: CASSFTGTSGLRELFF; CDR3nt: TGTGCCAGTAGTTTCACCGGGACTAGCGGTCTCAGGGAGCTGTTTTTT
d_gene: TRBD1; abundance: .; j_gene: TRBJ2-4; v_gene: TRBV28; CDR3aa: CASASGTDPNIQYF; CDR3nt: TGTGCCAGCGCGTCCGGGACAGACCCCAACATTCAGTACTTC
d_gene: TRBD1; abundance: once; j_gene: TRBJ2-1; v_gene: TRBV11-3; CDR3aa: CASSLGQGAYNEQFF; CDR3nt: TGTGCCAGCAGCTTAGGACAGGGTGCCTACAATGAGCAGTTCTTC
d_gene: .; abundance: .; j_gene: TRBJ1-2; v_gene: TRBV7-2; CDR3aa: CASSLDPNYGYTF; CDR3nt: TGTGCCAGCAGCTTGGACCCGAACTATGGCTACACCTTC
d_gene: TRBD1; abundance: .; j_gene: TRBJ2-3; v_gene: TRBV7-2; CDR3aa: CASSLRTGNPTDTQYF; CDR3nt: TGTGCCAGCAGCTTGAGGACAGGGAATCCCACAGATACGCAGTATTTT
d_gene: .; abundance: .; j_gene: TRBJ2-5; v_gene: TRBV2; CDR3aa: CASSEAPRSRPQETQYF; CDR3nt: TGTGCCAGCAGTGAAGCGCCGAGGAGTAGGCCACAAGAGACCCAGTACTTC
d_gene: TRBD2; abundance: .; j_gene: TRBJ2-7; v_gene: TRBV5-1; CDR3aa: CASSTGLAGGPDGVQYF; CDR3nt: TGCGCCAGCAGTACTGGCCTAGCGGGAGGGCCGGACGGGGTGCAGTACTTC
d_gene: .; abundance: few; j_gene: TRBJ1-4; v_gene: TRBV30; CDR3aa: CAWSGGPTNEKLFF; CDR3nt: TGTGCCTGGAGTGGCGGTCCAACTAATGAAAAACTGTTTTTT
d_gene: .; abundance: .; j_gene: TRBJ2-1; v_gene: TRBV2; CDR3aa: CASSEDGLSSYNEQFF; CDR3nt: TGTGCCAGCAGTGAAGATGGCCTGAGCTCCTACAATGAGCAGTTCTTC
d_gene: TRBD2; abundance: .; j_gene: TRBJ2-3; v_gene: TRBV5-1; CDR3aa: CASSLPASGPTDTQYF; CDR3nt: TGCGCCAGCAGCCTACCCGCTAGCGGCCCCACAGATACGCAGTATTTT
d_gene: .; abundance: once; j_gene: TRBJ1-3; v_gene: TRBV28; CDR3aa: CASSVGTGNTIYF; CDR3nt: TGTGCCAGCAGCGTAGGGACTGGAAACACCATATATTTT
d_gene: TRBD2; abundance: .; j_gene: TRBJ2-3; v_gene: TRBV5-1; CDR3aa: CASSPAAGVPTQYF; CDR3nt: TGCGCCAGCTCCCCGGCGGCGGGAGTCCCTACGCAGTATTTT
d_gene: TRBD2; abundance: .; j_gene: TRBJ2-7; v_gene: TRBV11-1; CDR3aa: CASSHSGRGSYEQYF; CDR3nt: TGTGCCAGCAGCCATAGCGGGAGGGGCTCCTACGAGCAGTACTTC
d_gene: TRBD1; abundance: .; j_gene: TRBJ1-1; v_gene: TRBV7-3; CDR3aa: CASSLTHRGLTEAFF; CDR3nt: TGTGCCAGCAGCTTAACTCACAGGGGTCTCACTGAAGCTTTCTTT
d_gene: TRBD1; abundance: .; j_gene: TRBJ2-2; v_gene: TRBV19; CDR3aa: CASSSGDRDHGELFF; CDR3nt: TGTGCCAGTAGTTCCGGTGACAGGGACCACGGGGAGCTGTTTTTT